The next 28 T cell receptor beta chains were all read from a single sample in a study of T cells in women clearing cervical HPV infection. The assay was immunoSEQ multiplex PCR, and TCRdb's table has in-frame clones only and misses some. The sample includes approximately 28,000 clones. The sequenced material came from blood buffy coat. The receptors come from a woman aged 18 to 75 with a cervical HPV16 infection that either progressed to CIN3+ or cleared (not recorded which).

Details on this clone: The missing CDR3 end, 3 residues past where the read stops, is filled in from the germline J gene. The rearrangement uses TRBV6-1 and TRBJ1-6; 10 positions agree with TRBD1. The CDR3 contains 16 residues. With 1 base clipped from V and 8 bases from J, the junction kept 5 bases outside the gene matches. Germline lookup yields CDR1 MNHNS and CDR2 SASEGT. This chain's CDR3 is CASSEVMGTGDSPLHF. The sequenced part of the CDR3 DNA is TGTGCCAGCAGTGAAGTGATGGGGACAGGGGATTCACCC.

As regards this clone: The read ends 3 residues early relative to the CDR3; the germline J gene fills the gap. The chain uses TRBV12-3 or TRBV12-4 and TRBJ2-5; 15 bases match TRBD2. The CDR3 sequence is 15 residues long. With 6 bases clipped from V and 5 bases from J, the junction kept 4 bases outside the gene matches. Incomplete CDR3 DNA: TGTGCCAGCAGGCGGACTAGCGGGGGGGCCGAGACC. The encoded protein is CASRRTSGGAET. The full CDR3 protein is CASRRTSGGAETQYF.

A note on this clone: The CDR3 end is not reached by the read, which stops 3 residues before it; the germline J gene fills it in. The chain employs TRBV7-9 and TRBJ1-1; D may be TRBD1 (5 bases). The CDR3 spans 15 residues. Germline V CDR1 and CDR2: SEHNR, FQNEAQ (reference sequence). The germline V and J ends were trimmed by 4 bases and 5 bases, with 17 bases remaining between them. CDR3 bases read: TGTGCCAGCAGCTCCCAGGTAGGGGTGCGTACTGAA. This sequence encodes CASSSQVGVRTE. The CDR3 reads in full as CASSSQVGVRTEAFF.

Of note for this clone: Coverage ceases 3 residues before the CDR3 finishes, and the germline J gene fills in the end. This chain uses TRBV10-3 with TRBJ2-3; 13 bases align to TRBD2. The CDR3 totals 15 residues. Trimming at V came to 9 bases and at J to 1 base, leaving 4 bases not matched to a gene. Germline CDR1 is ENHRY and CDR2 is SYGVKD. CDR3 sequence: CAITSGRAGTDTQYF. Incomplete CDR3 DNA: TGTGCCATTACTAGCGGGAGGGCCGGCACAGATACG.

A remark on this clone: The read comes to an end 3 residues before the CDR3 does, leaving the germline J gene to fill in the end. The chain carries TRBV7-9 and TRBJ1-6; 7 positions agree with TRBD1. Germline assignment: CDR1 SEHNR and CDR2 FQNEAQ (reference sequence). V trimming: 5 bases; J trimming: 6 bases; junction bases outside the gene matches: 4. CDR3 size: 14 residues. The CDR3 bases that were read are TGTGCCAGCAGCCTGGGACAGATTAATTCACCC. Translation: CASSLGQINSP. The CDR3 as a whole reads CASSLGQINSPLHF.

About this clone itself: Coverage ceases 3 residues before the CDR3 finishes, and the germline J gene fills in the end. This chain links TRBV5-8 with TRBJ1-2; possibly TRBD1 for D (6 bases). Germline loops: CDR1 SGHTS, CDR2 YDEGEE. Trimming took 3 bases from V and 2 from J, leaving 14 bases between them. This CDR3 comprises 15 residues. CDR3 amino acids: CASSSIGQGNYGYTF. CDR3 DNA (partial): TGTGCCAGCAGCTCTATCGGGCAGGGGAACTATGGC.

Worth noting for this clone: Read sequence stops 3 residues before the CDR3 end, and the germline J gene provides the missing end. The chain recombines TRBV30 with TRBJ1-2, with TRBD1 as a possible D gene (6 bases). The CDR3 contains 11 residues. Germline CDR1 and CDR2: GTSNPN and SVGIG (reference sequence). The CDR3 protein is CAWSPGEGYTF. Incomplete CDR3 DNA: TGTGCCTGGAGTCCAGGGGAAGGC.

Comments on this clone: The read ends 3 residues shy of where the CDR3 ends; the end is completed using the germline J gene. The chain employs TRBV11-2 and TRBJ2-7, with 8 bases aligning to TRBD1. Germline values: CDR1 SGHAT, CDR2 FQNNGV. The trim removed 1 base at V and 3 bases at J, leaving 2 bases unmatched. The CDR3 sequence is 14 residues long. CDR3 in amino acids: CASSLGTGRYEQYF. The covered CDR3 bases are TGTGCCAGCAGCTTAGGGACAGGGCGCTACGAG.

A remark on this clone: The DNA ends 3 residues before the CDR3 does, and the rest of the CDR3 is filled in from the germline J gene. V usage is TRBV20-1 and J usage is TRBJ1-6; TRBD1 agrees at 8 bases. V was pared by 6 bases and J by 6 bases, with 4 bases of the junction left unmatched. CDR1 and CDR2 from the germline V gene are DFQATT and SNEGSKA (reference sequence). The CDR3 has 13 residues. CDR3 DNA, as far as it was read: TGCAGTGCAAGGACAGGGAGTAATTCACCC. The encoded protein is CSARTGSNSP. The CDR3 in full is CSARTGSNSPLHF.

For this clone: The read falls 3 residues short of the CDR3 end, and the missing part is taken from the germline J gene. V and J are TRBV11-1 and TRBJ2-2, with 7 bases matching TRBD2. J was trimmed by 0 bases and V by 2 bases; bases with no gene match: 0. The CDR3 runs 15 residues. Germline V gene lookup returns CDR1 SGHAT and CDR2 FQDESV (reference sequence). The sequenced CDR3 bases are TGTGCCAGCAGCTTACTAGCGGCGAACACCGGGGAG. Translated: CASSLLAANTGE. The full-length CDR3 reads as CASSLLAANTGELFF.

About this clone: The CDR3 end falls 3 residues outside the read, so it is completed with the germline J gene. The chain recombines TRBV30 with TRBJ1-5; a possible D gene is TRBD1 (6 bases). Germline CDR1 and CDR2: GTSNPN and SVGIG (reference sequence). Trimming stripped 7 bases from V and 4 bases from J, with 14 bases between. This CDR3 has 13 residues. CDR3 residues: CAFGPGQNQPQHF. The part of the CDR3 DNA that was read is TGTGCCTTCGGACCGGGACAAAATCAGCCC.

Concerning this clone: The read halts 3 residues ahead of the CDR3 end, with the missing end drawn from the germline J gene. V gene TRBV6-2 or TRBV6-3 combines with J gene TRBJ2-1; D uncertain. Trimming cost V 0 bases and J 3 bases, with 6 bases left between them. Germline V gives CDR1 MNHEY, CDR2 SVGEGT. The length of the CDR3 is 14 residues. Partial CDR3 DNA: TGTGCCAGCAGTTACTCCTCTAGCTACAATGAG. As protein: CASSYSSSYNE. The whole CDR3 protein is CASSYSSSYNEQFF.

Points on this clone: The read ends 3 residues early relative to the CDR3; the germline J gene fills the gap. The rearrangement joins TRBV20-1 to TRBJ2-7; 9 bases line up with TRBD1. The length of the CDR3 is 15 residues. Per the germline V gene, CDR1 is DFQATT and CDR2 is SNEGSKA (reference sequence). Trimming removed 6 bases from V and 0 bases from J; junction bases left unmatched: 9. The sequenced part of the CDR3 DNA is TGCAGTGCAGAACGCCGGGACAGGGACTCCTACGAG. Its translation: CSAERRDRDSYE. The CDR3 reads in full as CSAERRDRDSYEQYF.

The CDR3 reads CSARTRDSLNTEAFF. The CDR3 DNA, read in part, is TGCAGTGCTAGAACTCGGGACAGCCTGAACACTGAA. The J gene is TRBJ1-1, the V gene TRBV20-1; 7 bases map to TRBD1. The read terminates 3 residues before the CDR3 end, so the remaining end is supplied by the germline J gene. Germline-derived CDR1 and CDR2 are DFQATT and SNEGSKA (reference sequence). The CDR3 covers 15 residues. V shed 2 bases, J shed 0 bases, and the junction held 6 bases outside the gene matches.

For this clone: The read ends 3 residues shy of where the CDR3 ends; the end is completed using the germline J gene. The chain links TRBV7-2 to TRBJ1-2; tentative D call: TRBD1 (5 bases). The germline V gene has CDR1 SGHTA and CDR2 FQGNSA. This CDR3 spans 15 amino acids. V was cut by 3 bases and J by 1 base, with 12 bases left in between. This CDR3 reads CASSFYGGGNYGYTF. The sequenced CDR3 bases are TGTGCCAGCAGCTTTTACGGGGGAGGTAACTATGGC.

Regarding this clone: With the read ending 3 residues before the CDR3 end, the germline J gene is used to fill in that end. The chain uses TRBV2 and TRBJ1-4; the D gene is possibly TRBD1 (6 bases). The CDR3 consists of 13 residues. Trimming cost V 7 bases and J 7 bases, with 13 bases left between them. The germline CDR1 and CDR2 sequences are SNHLY and FYNNEI. This chain's CDR3 is CASKGDIGEKLFF. CDR3 DNA, as far as it was read: TGTGCCAGCAAGGGGGACATTGGTGAAAAA.

Concerning this clone itself: The read ends 3 residues before the CDR3 terminus; that terminus is restored from the germline J gene. This chain connects TRBV19 to TRBJ2-5; D gene ambiguous. Germline-derived CDR1 and CDR2 are LNHDA and SQIVND (reference sequence). This CDR3 has 15 residues. V gave up 0 bases and J gave up 4 bases, with 12 bases separating them. The covered CDR3 bases are TGTGCCAGTAGTATAGATTCAAGAGAGCGAGAGACC. Translated: CASSIDSRERET. The CDR3 in its entirety is CASSIDSRERETQYF.

Of note for this clone: The DNA ends 3 residues before the CDR3 does, and the rest of the CDR3 is filled in from the germline J gene. The chain recombines TRBV5-4 with TRBJ2-7, with a tentative D call TRBD1 (6 bases). Germline V gene data show CDR1 as SGHNT and CDR2 as YYREEE (reference sequence). Trimming took 4 bases from V and 2 from J, leaving 10 bases between them. The CDR3 length is 13 residues. The CDR3: CASSVAGAYEQYF. The DNA read from the CDR3 is TGTGCCAGCAGCGTGGCAGGGGCCTACGAG.

A remark on this clone: The CDR3 is cut off 3 residues early in the read; its end comes from the germline J gene. V gene TRBV19 combines with J gene TRBJ2-2, with D possibly TRBD1 on 5 matching bases. Germline CDR1 is LNHDA and CDR2 is SQIVND (reference sequence). This CDR3 has 16 residues. Deletions cut 7 bases from V and 0 bases from J, with 15 bases between. Here the CDR3 reads CASKDVGHANTGELFF. Partial CDR3 DNA: TGTGCCAGTAAGGATGTCGGACATGCGAACACCGGGGAG.

This chain's CDR3 is CASGTAPQFHTIYF. CDR3 bases read: TGTGCCAGTGGGACAGCTCCCCAATTCCACACC. This chain joins TRBV2 and TRBJ1-3; 7 nucleotides line up with TRBD1. The observed sequence ends 3 residues before the CDR3 terminus, with the missing tail filled in from the germline J gene. The germline V gene has CDR1 SNHLY and CDR2 FYNNEI. The length of the CDR3 is 14 residues. The J segment lost 8 bases and the V segment lost 9 bases, leaving 13 bases of the junction unmatched.

A note on this clone: The read comes to an end 3 residues before the CDR3 does, leaving the germline J gene to fill in the end. The chain carries TRBV2 and TRBJ1-3; D not resolved. Germline-derived CDR1 and CDR2 are SNHLY and FYNNEI. The V end lost 2 bases, the J end lost 4 bases, and 18 bases lay between the germline ends. The CDR3 length is 17 residues. The CDR3 reads CASSELGLPARGNTIYF. CDR3 bases read: TGTGCCAGCAGTGAATTAGGACTTCCCGCGAGGGGAAACACC.

Comment on this clone: The read terminates 3 residues ahead of where the CDR3 ends, so the germline J gene completes it. The chain recombines TRBV6-4 with TRBJ1-5; possibly TRBD1 for D (5 bases). Trimming removed 6 bases from V and 8 bases from J, with 17 bases in between. Germline V gene data show CDR1 as MRHNA and CDR2 as SNTAGT. The CDR3 length is 14 residues. The covered CDR3 bases are TGTGCCAGCAGAACGGCGGGGCTAGTAAAGCCC. This gives the protein CASRTAGLVKP. The whole CDR3 sequence reads CASRTAGLVKPQHF.

A word on this clone: The CDR3 is cut off 3 residues early in the read; its end comes from the germline J gene. This chain links TRBV5-1 with TRBJ2-1, with unresolved D. CDR1 is SGHRS and CDR2 is YFSETQ in the germline V gene. The CDR3 has 11 amino acids. Trimming left V 5 bases short and J 7 bases short, with 7 bases between. The CDR3 here is CASSTLNEQFF. The covered CDR3 bases are TGCGCCAGCAGTACTCTGAATGAG.

A note on this clone: The read ends 3 residues early relative to the CDR3; the germline J gene fills the gap. The V call is TRBV5-1, the J call TRBJ2-1; the D call may be TRBD1 or TRBD2 (6 bases each). The CDR3 runs to 15 residues. Germline V gene lookup returns CDR1 SGHRS and CDR2 YFSETQ. Trimming cost V 4 bases and J 6 bases, with 17 bases left between them. Here the CDR3 reads CASSTDRRGGNEQFF. The CDR3 bases that were read are TGCGCCAGCAGCACCGACAGGAGGGGTGGCAATGAG.

Note on this clone: The read terminates 3 residues before the CDR3 end, so the remaining end is supplied by the germline J gene. The rearrangement links TRBV11-1 to TRBJ1-2; 9 bases line up with TRBD1. This CDR3 comprises 14 residues. Germline V gene data show CDR1 as SGHAT and CDR2 as FQDESV (reference sequence). CDR3 sequence reads: CASSPGRTGVGYTF. The CDR3 DNA, read in part, is TGTGCCAGCAGCCCCGGAAGGACAGGGGTCGGC.

About this clone: Read coverage stops 3 residues before the CDR3 terminus; the germline J gene supplies the remainder. The gene calls are TRBV18 and TRBJ1-2, with D tentatively TRBD1 (5 bases). Germline loops: CDR1 KGHSH, CDR2 LQKENI. The CDR3 extends over 13 amino acids. The CDR3 loop reads CASSRQPDYDYTF. The DNA read from the CDR3 is TGTGCCAGCTCACGACAGCCGGATTACGAC. Full variable domain (missing parts from reference TRBV18 and TRBJ1-2): NAGVMQNPRHLVRRRGQEARLRCSPMKGHSHVYWYRQLPEEGLKFMVYLQKENIIDESGMPKERFSAEFPKEGPSILRIQQVVRGDSAAYFCASSRQPDYDYTFGSGTRLTVV.

Remarks on this clone: The read stops 3 residues short of the end of the CDR3; the missing end is completed from the germline J gene. This chain links TRBV20-1 with TRBJ2-3; the match to TRBD2 covers 10 bases. Germline CDR1 is DFQATT and CDR2 is SNEGSKA (reference sequence). The junction had 12 bases not matched to a gene; V was cut back by 6 bases and J by 6 bases. CDR3 length: 15 residues. The CDR3 bases that were read are TGCAGTGCAAAGGGAGGAGCGGGAGGGCCGGATACG. It specifies CSAKGGAGGPDT. Given in full, the CDR3 is CSAKGGAGGPDTQYF.

On this clone itself: From the germline J gene comes the end of the CDR3, since the read stops 3 residues before it. The chain is built from TRBV19 and TRBJ1-1; 8 bases fit TRBD1. The germline V gene encodes CDR1 LNHDA and CDR2 SQIVND (reference sequence). The CDR3 is 14 residues long. The J segment lost 6 bases and the V segment lost 6 bases, leaving 9 bases of the junction unmatched. The covered CDR3 bases are TGTGCCAGTAGCGTGACAGGGGTTAAGGCTGAA. This translates into CASSVTGVKAE. The complete CDR3 sequence is CASSVTGVKAEAFF. The whole variable domain, remainder taken from reference TRBV19 and TRBJ1-1, is DGGITQSPKYLFRKEGQNVTLSCEQNLNHDAMYWYRQDPGQGLRLIYYSQIVNDFQKGDIAEGYSVSREKKESFPLTVTSAQKNPTAFYLCASSVTGVKAEAFFGQGTRLTVV.